This T cell receptor beta chain was recovered during a study of T-cell reconstitution after alpha-beta-depleted transplantation in children. Preparation of the TCRbeta library involved a method that used unique molecular identifiers. Using its own MiXCR run on the PCR reads, TCRdb lists one record per CDR3 protein. Here the sample spans approximately 200,000 distinct CDR3 sequences, about 14% being singletons. Germline V CDR1 and CDR2: MNHEY, SVGAGI. CDR3 length: 16 residues. V shed 0 bases and J shed 6 bases, with 14 bases lying between them. This sequence originates from a human donor who donated a stem cell graft to a child with acute lymphoblastic leukemia. The chain joins TRBV6-5 to TRBJ1-4; D is possibly TRBD1 (6 bases). The source was PBMCs from the stem cell graft donor, collected from the stem cell graft. The CDR3 loop is CASSYSSGAGDEKLFF. The CDR3, as DNA: TGTGCCAGCAGTTACTCGTCAGGGGCGGGGGATGAAAAACTGTTTTTT.